This passage covers 30 T cell receptor beta chains from one sample sequenced in a study of identical twins. MiXCR, run by TCRdb on the 5' RACE reads, gives a single entry per CDR3 protein. The sample includes 510,000 or so distinct CDR3 sequences, roughly 15% of them seen just once. A further study also used this sample, focusing on yellow fever vaccine responses in identical twins.

The sequenced sample consisted of CD4+ T cells sorted from blood. The receptors originated from a woman aged 18-30 years in good health.

In its sample, this clonotype was seen a few times. This sequence joins TRBV5-1 and TRBJ1-5; 9 bases are shared with TRBD1. Germline-derived CDR1 and CDR2 are SGHRS and YFSETQ. This CDR3 has 14 amino acids. The CDR3: CGPGGTGHNQPQHF. DNA for the CDR3: TGCGGCCCGGGGGGGACAGGGCACAATCAGCCCCAGCATTTT.

The CDR3 protein is CASSSRQVENTEAFF. In DNA form, the CDR3 reads TGCGCCAGCAGCTCCCGACAGGTAGAGAACACTGAAGCTTTCTTT. The chain has TRBV5-1 and TRBJ1-1; tentative D call: TRBD1 (6 bases). V was shortened by 3 bases and J by 1 base, with 13 bases between the two germline ends. The CDR3 length is 15 residues. Germline CDR1 is SGHRS and CDR2 is YFSETQ.

This rearrangement joins TRBV3-1 to TRBJ2-3; D might be TRBD1 or TRBD2, each matching 5 bases. Germline CDR1 is LGHDT and CDR2 is YNNKEL (reference sequence). Trimming pared 8 bases from V and 3 bases from J, leaving 18 bases between. The length of the CDR3 is 15 residues. The CDR3 loop is CASSSRGGDTDTQYF. CDR3 bases: TGTGCCAGCTCCTCCCGGGGCGGAGATACAGATACGCAGTATTTT.

A few counts support this clonotype. The chain employs TRBV20-1 and TRBJ1-1, with D hard to call. The CDR3 loop spans 14 amino acids. V dropped 2 bases and J dropped 5 bases, with 15 bases sitting between them. The V gene's germline CDR1 is DFQATT and CDR2 SNEGSKA (reference sequence). The CDR3 bases are TGCAGTGCTAGACTCCCGCAAACGGGAACTGAAGCTTTCTTT. This codes for CSARLPQTGTEAFF.

This chain's CDR3 is CASSLAGHYEQYF. The CDR3, as DNA: TGCGCCAGCAGCTTGGCCGGGCACTACGAGCAGTACTTC. The chain joins TRBV5-1 to TRBJ2-7; D not certain. V lost 0 bases and J 3 bases, leaving 7 bases between the germline ends. CDR3 length: 13 amino acids. CDR1 SGHRS and CDR2 YFSETQ come from the germline V gene.

V is TRBV12-3 or TRBV12-4 and J is TRBJ1-4, with no clear D. The germline V and J ends were trimmed by 5 bases and 0 bases, with 10 bases remaining between them. The CDR3 loop spans 15 amino acids. CDR3: CASSITPATNEKLFF. CDR3 in DNA: TGTGCCAGCAGTATTACACCCGCAACTAATGAAAAACTGTTTTTT.

This clonotype was counted at least ten times. The chain uses TRBV5-1 and TRBJ1-4; no clear D. Germline loops: CDR1 SGHRS, CDR2 YFSETQ. CDR3 length: 13 amino acids. Trimming stripped 0 bases from V and 5 bases from J, with 5 bases between. The CDR3 sequence: CASSLAGNEKLFF. CDR3 DNA: TGCGCCAGCAGCTTGGCCGGCAATGAAAAACTGTTTTTT.

This clonotype was seen a handful of times. This chain uses TRBV5-1 with TRBJ1-1, with 7 bases aligning to TRBD1. The CDR3 spans 15 residues. Trimming cost V 4 bases and J 3 bases; bases outside gene matches: 9. Per germline, CDR1 SGHRS and CDR2 YFSETQ. CDR3: CASSRGQSVYTEAFF. The DNA for the CDR3 is TGCGCCAGCAGCCGGGGACAGTCGGTCTACACTGAAGCTTTCTTT.

The V call is TRBV5-1, the J call TRBJ1-1, with 8 positions matching TRBD1. The CDR3 has 15 residues. Losses at the gene ends were 0 bases for V and 1 base for J; bases not matched to a gene: 2. CDR1 and CDR2 from the germline V gene are SGHRS and YFSETQ. Here the CDR3 DNA reads TGCGCCAGCAGCTTGGGGACAGGGACGAACACTGAAGCTTTCTTT. Protein: CASSLGTGTNTEAFF.

The rearrangement links TRBV12-3 or TRBV12-4 to TRBJ2-2; D is ambiguous. This CDR3 spans 13 amino acids. V lost 7 bases, J lost 1 base, and 7 bases lay in between. CDR3 in amino acids: CASNGENTGELFF. The CDR3, as DNA: TGTGCCAGCAATGGTGAGAACACCGGGGAGCTGTTTTTT.

This sequence joins TRBV7-9 and TRBJ2-2; perhaps TRBD2 as D (6 bases). Deletions cut 5 bases from V and 4 bases from J, with 11 bases between. The CDR3 loop spans 14 amino acids. Germline lookup yields CDR1 SEHNR and CDR2 FQNEAQ (reference sequence). The CDR3, as DNA: TGTGCCAGCAGCCCCCGGGGGAGCACCGGGGAGCTGTTTTTT. This translates into CASSPRGSTGELFF.

There are many counts of this clonotype. The rearrangement joins TRBV20-1 to TRBJ2-2; 9 positions agree with TRBD2. Per germline, CDR1 DFQATT and CDR2 SNEGSKA (reference sequence). V dropped 2 bases and J dropped 4; count of bases not matched to a gene: 2. The CDR3 covers 14 residues. The CDR3 DNA reads TGCAGTGCTAGATTAGCGGGAGTCACCGGGGAGCTGTTTTTT. Translating gives CSARLAGVTGELFF.

The table lists this clonotype with a few counts. The CDR3: CASSRRGANEQYF. CDR3 coding DNA: TGTGCCAGCAGCCGAAGAGGGGCGAACGAGCAGTACTTC. The chain recombines TRBV3-1 with TRBJ2-7; D is tentatively TRBD1 or TRBD2 (5 bases each). This CDR3 region has 13 residues. Germline assignment: CDR1 LGHDT and CDR2 YNNKEL (reference sequence). V was pared by 4 bases and J by 5 bases, with 12 bases between.

This clonotype has only a few counts. This sequence joins TRBV20-1 and TRBJ2-1, with no clear D. Germline V gene data show CDR1 as DFQATT and CDR2 as SNEGSKA (reference sequence). The V gene lost 0 bases and the J gene lost 9 bases, with 12 bases spanning the gap. CDR3 size: 13 residues. CDR3 in amino acids: CSARDPGVPEQFF. In DNA form, the CDR3 reads TGCAGTGCTAGAGACCCAGGAGTTCCTGAGCAGTTCTTC.

In this sample, this clonotype turned up a few times. The rearrangement uses TRBV20-1 and TRBJ2-2; D might be TRBD2 (6 bases). Trimming cost V 5 bases and J 2 bases, with 18 bases left between them. The CDR3 sequence is 16 residues long. Germline CDR1 is DFQATT and CDR2 is SNEGSKA (reference sequence). The chain's CDR3 is CSAQRASDANTGELFF. The CDR3 coding sequence is TGCAGTGCTCAAAGGGCTAGCGATGCTAACACCGGGGAGCTGTTTTTT.

This clonotype was detected a few times. The rearrangement links TRBV5-1 to TRBJ1-5; possibly TRBD1 for D (6 bases). Trimming stripped 4 bases from V and 6 bases from J, with 17 bases between. This CDR3 is built from 15 residues. Per germline, CDR1 SGHRS and CDR2 YFSETQ. CDR3 bases: TGCGCCAGCAGCCCCGACAGGTTCCTCGGTCAGCCCCAGCATTTT. This translates into CASSPDRFLGQPQHF. Using reference TRBV5-1 and TRBJ1-5 for the parts outside the CDR3, the full variable domain is KAGVTQTPRYLIKTRGQQVTLSCSPISGHRSVSWYQQTPGQGLQFLFEYFSETQRNKGNFPGRFSGRQFSNSRSEMNVSTLELGDSALYLCASSPDRFLGQPQHFGDGTRLSIL.

This clonotype has only a few counts. Compared with germline, one end of the junction differs, possibly owing to a read error. The V gene is TRBV12-3 or TRBV12-4, the J gene TRBJ1-5; TRBD1 might be the D (6 bases). CDR3 length: 15 amino acids. In nucleotides, the CDR3 is TGTGCCAGCAGGTTAGGGACAAATAGCAATCAGCCCCAGCATTTT. It translates to CASRLGTNSNQPQHF.

This clonotype was counted a few times. The chain is built from TRBV5-1 and TRBJ1-4; possible D gene TRBD1, 6 bases. CDR3 length: 16 residues. Trimming pared 1 base from V and 6 bases from J, leaving 16 bases between. From germline, CDR1 is SGHRS and CDR2 YFSETQ. The CDR3: CASSLSLLGQHEKLFF. The CDR3 bases are TGCGCCAGCAGCTTGTCTTTGCTTGGACAGCATGAAAAACTGTTTTTT.

This chain links TRBV6-1 with TRBJ2-1; D is perhaps TRBD2 (6 bases). Trimming stripped 6 bases from V and 6 bases from J, with 30 bases between. Per the germline V gene, CDR1 is MNHNS and CDR2 is SASEGT. CDR3 length: 19 residues. The CDR3 region is CASRPRATRRGDGSNEQFF. The CDR3 DNA reads as TGTGCCAGCAGACCACGCGCTACTCGTCGGGGAGACGGGAGCAATGAGCAGTTCTTC.

The CDR3 region has the DNA TGTGCCACCCGACGGTGGCAACCTCCTTATAGCAATCAGCCCCAGCATTTT. Residues: CATRRWQPPYSNQPQHF. The chain couples TRBV12-3 or TRBV12-4 to TRBJ1-5; no firm D call. The length of the CDR3 is 17 residues. Trimming left V 10 bases short and J 0 bases short, with 22 bases between.

In its sample, this clonotype was seen a few times. This rearrangement joins TRBV2 to TRBJ1-1, with D possibly being TRBD1 (6 bases). CDR3 size: 19 residues. Germline V CDR1 and CDR2: SNHLY, FYNNEI. The germline V and J ends were trimmed by 5 bases and 0 bases, with 25 bases remaining between them. The CDR3 nucleotides are TGTGCCAGCAGTCAGGGGAACTTCCGACCGGGCTCACTGAACACTGAAGCTTTCTTT. Protein: CASSQGNFRPGSLNTEAFF.

The rearrangement uses TRBV28 and TRBJ2-7, with no clear D. V was pared by 1 base and J by 5 bases, with 12 bases between. Germline loops: CDR1 MDHEN, CDR2 SYDVKM. There are 14 residues in the CDR3. CDR3: CASSLSGPKNEQYV. The CDR3 DNA reads TGTGCCAGCAGTTTATCAGGTCCTAAAAACGAGCAGTACGTC.

The J gene is TRBJ2-2, the V gene TRBV3-1, with 7 bases aligning to TRBD1. V lost 4 bases to trimming and J lost 6 bases; unmatched junction nucleotides: 14. The germline V gene has CDR1 LGHDT and CDR2 YNNKEL (reference sequence). CDR3 length equals 17 residues. The CDR3 DNA reads TGTGCCAGCAGCCTTTCACGATGGACAGGCCCGGCCGGGGAGCTGTTTTTT. Its protein product is CASSLSRWTGPAGELFF.

This clonotype has just a few counts. This chain links TRBV2 with TRBJ2-1; TRBD2 agrees at 12 bases. Germline CDR1 SNHLY, CDR2 FYNNEI. V was pared by 6 bases and J by 6 bases, with 6 bases of the junction left unmatched. The CDR3 has 15 residues. This CDR3 is CASSATSGRSNEQFF. The CDR3 DNA follows: TGTGCCAGCAGCGCGACTAGCGGGAGAAGCAATGAGCAGTTCTTC.

The J gene is TRBJ2-5, the V gene TRBV11-2; D is unresolved. Germline-derived CDR1 and CDR2 are SGHAT and FQNNGV. V was cut by 1 base and J by 4 bases, with 10 bases left in between. The length of the CDR3 is 14 residues. CDR3 nucleotides: TGTGCCAGCAGCTTAGTGGTCTACCCAGAGACCCAGTACTTC. Its translation is CASSLVVYPETQYF.

This clonotype was seen a handful of times. The rearrangement uses TRBV5-1 and TRBJ2-1, with D maybe TRBD2 (6 bases). V lost 1 base and J 2 bases, leaving 10 bases between the germline ends. The CDR3 is 15 residues long. Germline CDR1 reads SGHRS; CDR2 reads YFSETQ. As DNA, the CDR3 is TGCGCCAGCAGCTTGTTAGCGGCCCCCTACAATGAGCAGTTCTTC. Protein product: CASSLLAAPYNEQFF.

This clonotype was seen a few times. This rearrangement joins TRBV3-1 to TRBJ2-1; 13 bases are shared with TRBD2. Germline CDR1 is LGHDT and CDR2 is YNNKEL (reference sequence). V lost 6 bases, J lost 10 bases, and 12 bases stayed unmatched. The CDR3 is 16 amino acids. CDR3 in DNA: TGTGCCAGCAGTCTTAGAGGGACTAGCGGGACAAAGGAGCAGTTCTTC. The encoded protein is CASSLRGTSGTKEQFF.

This clonotype appeared a few times. V usage is TRBV12-3 or TRBV12-4 and J usage is TRBJ2-3, with TRBD2 identical over 8 bases. This CDR3 has 13 residues. Unmatched junction bases numbered 4, after V lost 7 bases and J lost 4 bases. CDR3 coding DNA: TGTGCCAGCACCCGGGGGGGGGCAGATACGCAGTATTTT. Translation: CASTRGGADTQYF.

This clonotype was observed a few times. The rearrangement links TRBV7-2 to TRBJ1-1; tentatively, D is TRBD1 (5 bases). The CDR3 spans 15 residues. CDR1 is SGHTA and CDR2 is FQGNSA in the germline V gene. V was shortened by 4 bases and J by 2 bases, with 14 bases between the two germline ends. CDR3 in DNA: TGTGCCAGCAGCTCGGGACTTCCCGCAAACACTGAAGCTTTCTTT. It specifies CASSSGLPANTEAFF.

Of note for this clonotype: With a much larger clone just one base away, this may be a read error. The chain carries TRBV12-3 or TRBV12-4 and TRBJ2-2; 9 positions match TRBD1. The ends lost 3 bases at V and 4 bases at J; junction bases unmatched: 3. The CDR3 length is 15 residues. As DNA, the CDR3 is TGTGCCAGCAGTTTCGGGACAGGGTTCACCGGGGAGCTGTTTTTT. Translation gives CASSFGTGFTGELFF.